The present TCR beta chain was sequenced within a study of blood T cells in healthy people across ages. Study-level results: Observed TCR beta diversity per million T cells went down as age went up. This fall followed a roughly linear course with age.

In its sample, this clonotype was seen many times. The antigen is unknown. The CDR3 runs to 16 residues. J was trimmed by 0 bases and V by 5 bases; bases with no gene match: 6. The V gene's germline CDR1 is SEHNR and CDR2 FQNEAQ (reference sequence). Primers used in a second PCR of roughly 6 to 12 cycles were a sample-barcoded 5' primer and a J-beta primer mix. TCRdb reanalysed the 5' RACE reads using MiXCR and keeps one entry per CDR3 protein. The sample has 1.5 million to 2 million distinct CDR3 sequences, roughly 27% seen once. J is TRBJ2-5 and V is TRBV7-9; 10 bases agree with TRBD2. The sequencing sample was made of blood. The receptor comes from a woman under 40 in good health. The DNA for the CDR3 is TGTGCCAGCAGCACGGAGGGACTAGCGTACCAAGAGACCCAGTACTTC. Residues: CASSTEGLAYQETQYF.